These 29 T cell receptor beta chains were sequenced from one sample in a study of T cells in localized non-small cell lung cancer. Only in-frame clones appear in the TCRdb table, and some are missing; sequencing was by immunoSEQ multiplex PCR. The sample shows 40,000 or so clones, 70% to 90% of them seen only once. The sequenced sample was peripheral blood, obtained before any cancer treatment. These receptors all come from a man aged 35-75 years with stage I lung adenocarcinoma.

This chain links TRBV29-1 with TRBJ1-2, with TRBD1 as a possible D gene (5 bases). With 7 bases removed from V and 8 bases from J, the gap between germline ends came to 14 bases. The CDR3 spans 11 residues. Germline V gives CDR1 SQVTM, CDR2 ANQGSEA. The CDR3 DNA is TGCAGCGGCGTGGCGGGGCACGGCTACACCTTC. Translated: CSGVAGHGYTF.

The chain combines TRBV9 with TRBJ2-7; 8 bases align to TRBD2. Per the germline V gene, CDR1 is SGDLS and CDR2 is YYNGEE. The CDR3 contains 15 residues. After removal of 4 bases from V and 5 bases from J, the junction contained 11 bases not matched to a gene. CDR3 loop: CASSPMGAGGHEQYF. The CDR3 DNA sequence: TGTGCCAGCAGCCCCATGGGGGCGGGAGGCCACGAGCAGTACTTC. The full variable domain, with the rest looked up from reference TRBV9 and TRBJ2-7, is DSGVTQTPKHLITATGQRVTLRCSPRSGDLSVYWYQQSLDQGLQFLIQYYNGEERAKGNILERFSAQQFPDLHSELNLSSLELGDSALYFCASSPMGAGGHEQYFGPGTRLTVT.

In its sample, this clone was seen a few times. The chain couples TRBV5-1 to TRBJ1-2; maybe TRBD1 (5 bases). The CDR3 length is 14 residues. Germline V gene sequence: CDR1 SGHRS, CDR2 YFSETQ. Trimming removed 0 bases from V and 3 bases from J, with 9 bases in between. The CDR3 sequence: CASSLGQTYYGYTF. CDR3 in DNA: TGCGCCAGCAGCTTGGGACAGACCTACTATGGCTACACCTTC.

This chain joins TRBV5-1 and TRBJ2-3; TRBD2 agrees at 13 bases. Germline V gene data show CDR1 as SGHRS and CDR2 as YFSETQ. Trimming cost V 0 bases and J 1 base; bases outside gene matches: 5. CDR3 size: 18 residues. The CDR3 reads CASSLGTSGRVGTDTQYF. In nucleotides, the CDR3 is TGCGCCAGCAGCTTGGGGACTAGCGGGAGAGTGGGCACAGATACGCAGTATTTT.

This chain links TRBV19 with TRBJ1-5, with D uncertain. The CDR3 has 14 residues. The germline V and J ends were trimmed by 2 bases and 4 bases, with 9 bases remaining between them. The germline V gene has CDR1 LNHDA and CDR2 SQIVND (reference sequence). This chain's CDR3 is CASSITAPNQPQHF. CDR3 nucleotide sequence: TGTGCCAGTAGTATAACAGCCCCTAATCAGCCCCAGCATTTT.

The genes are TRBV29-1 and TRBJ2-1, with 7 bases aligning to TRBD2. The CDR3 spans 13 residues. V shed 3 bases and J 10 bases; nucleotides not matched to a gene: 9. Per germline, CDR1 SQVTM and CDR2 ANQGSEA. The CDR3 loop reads CSVDWGRGSEQFF. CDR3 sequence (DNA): TGCAGCGTTGATTGGGGGAGGGGCTCGGAGCAGTTCTTC.

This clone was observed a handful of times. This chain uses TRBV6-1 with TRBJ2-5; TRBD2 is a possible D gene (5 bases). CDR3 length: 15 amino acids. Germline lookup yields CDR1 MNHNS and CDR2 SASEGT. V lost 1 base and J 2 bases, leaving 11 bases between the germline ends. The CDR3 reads CASSEVGNSQETQYF. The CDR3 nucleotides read TGTGCCAGCAGTGAAGTCGGGAACTCACAAGAGACCCAGTACTTC.

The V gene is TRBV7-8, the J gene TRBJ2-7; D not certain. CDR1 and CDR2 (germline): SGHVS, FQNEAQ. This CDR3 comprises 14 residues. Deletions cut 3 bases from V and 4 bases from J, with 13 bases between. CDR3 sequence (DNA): TGTGCCAGCAGCTTCGGCGCCAGAGGTTACGAGCAGTACTTC. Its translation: CASSFGARGYEQYF.

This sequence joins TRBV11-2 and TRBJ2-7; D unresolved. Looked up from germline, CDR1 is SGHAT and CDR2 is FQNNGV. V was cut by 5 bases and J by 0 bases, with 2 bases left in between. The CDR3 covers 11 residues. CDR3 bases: TGTGCCAGCAGCCCCTCCTACGAGCAGTACTTC. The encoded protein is CASSPSYEQYF.

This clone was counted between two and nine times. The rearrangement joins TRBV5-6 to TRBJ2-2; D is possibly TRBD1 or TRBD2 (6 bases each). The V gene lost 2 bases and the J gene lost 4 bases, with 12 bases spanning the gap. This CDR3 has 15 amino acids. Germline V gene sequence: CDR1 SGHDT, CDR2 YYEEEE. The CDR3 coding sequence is TGTGCCAGCAGCTTAGGGGGGCTAGGCACCGGGGAGCTGTTTTTT. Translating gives CASSLGGLGTGELFF.

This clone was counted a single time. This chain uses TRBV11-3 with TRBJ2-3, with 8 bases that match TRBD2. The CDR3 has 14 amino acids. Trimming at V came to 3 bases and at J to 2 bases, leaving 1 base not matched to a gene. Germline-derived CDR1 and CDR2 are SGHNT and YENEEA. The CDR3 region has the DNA TGTGCCAGCAGCTTCGGGGGGGCCACAGATACGCAGTATTTT. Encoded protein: CASSFGGATDTQYF.

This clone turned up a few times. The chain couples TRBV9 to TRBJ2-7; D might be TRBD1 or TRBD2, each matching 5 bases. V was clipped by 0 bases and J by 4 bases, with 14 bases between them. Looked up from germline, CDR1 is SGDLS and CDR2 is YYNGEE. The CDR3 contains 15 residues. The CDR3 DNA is TGTGCCAGCAGCGTAGGGGGGACGCCTACTTACGAGCAGTACTTC. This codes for CASSVGGTPTYEQYF. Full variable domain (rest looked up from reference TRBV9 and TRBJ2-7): DSGVTQTPKHLITATGQRVTLRCSPRSGDLSVYWYQQSLDQGLQFLIQYYNGEERAKGNILERFSAQQFPDLHSELNLSSLELGDSALYFCASSVGGTPTYEQYFGPGTRLTVT.

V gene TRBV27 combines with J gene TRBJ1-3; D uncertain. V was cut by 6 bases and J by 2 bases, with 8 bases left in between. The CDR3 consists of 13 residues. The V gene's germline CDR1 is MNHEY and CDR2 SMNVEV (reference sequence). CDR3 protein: CASSPRTGNTIYF. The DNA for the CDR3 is TGTGCCAGCAGCCCAAGGACTGGAAACACCATATATTTT.

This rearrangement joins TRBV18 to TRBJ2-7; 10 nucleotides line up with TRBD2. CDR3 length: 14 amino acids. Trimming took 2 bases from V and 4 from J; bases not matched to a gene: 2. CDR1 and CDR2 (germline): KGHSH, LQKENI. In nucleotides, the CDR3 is TGTGCCAGCTCACCATCAGCGGGAGGGTACGAGCAGTACTTC. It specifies CASSPSAGGYEQYF.

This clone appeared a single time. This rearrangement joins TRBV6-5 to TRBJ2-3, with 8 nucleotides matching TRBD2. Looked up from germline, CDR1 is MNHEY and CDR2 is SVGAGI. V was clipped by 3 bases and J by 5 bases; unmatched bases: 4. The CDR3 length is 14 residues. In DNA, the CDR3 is TGTGCCAGCAGTTATACTAGCGGCCGAGATACGCAGTATTTT. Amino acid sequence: CASSYTSGRDTQYF.

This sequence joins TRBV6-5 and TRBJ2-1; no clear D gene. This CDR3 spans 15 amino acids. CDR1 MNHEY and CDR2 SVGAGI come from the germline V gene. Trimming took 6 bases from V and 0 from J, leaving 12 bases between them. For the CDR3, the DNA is TGTGCCAGCAGACATTACAGTAGCTCCTACAATGAGCAGTTCTTC. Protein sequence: CASRHYSSSYNEQFF.

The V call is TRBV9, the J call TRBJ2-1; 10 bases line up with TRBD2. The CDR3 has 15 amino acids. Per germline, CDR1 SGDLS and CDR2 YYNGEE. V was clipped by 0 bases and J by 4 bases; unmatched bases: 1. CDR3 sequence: CASSVGSGGYNEQFF. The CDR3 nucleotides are TGTGCCAGCAGCGTAGGTAGCGGGGGGTACAATGAGCAGTTCTTC.

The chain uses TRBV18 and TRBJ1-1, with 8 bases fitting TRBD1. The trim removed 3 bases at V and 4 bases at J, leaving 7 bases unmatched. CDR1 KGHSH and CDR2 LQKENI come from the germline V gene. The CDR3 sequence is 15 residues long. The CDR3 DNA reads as TGTGCCAGCTCACCCCCGCAGGGGGCTTCCACTGAAGCTTTCTTT. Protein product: CASSPPQGASTEAFF.

The CDR3 protein is CASSPRSPADTGELFF. The CDR3 bases are TGTGCCAGCAGCCCCCGATCGCCGGCGGACACCGGGGAGCTGTTTTTT. V usage is TRBV6-4 and J usage is TRBJ2-2; D not certain. The germline gives CDR1 MRHNA, CDR2 SNTAGT. The germline V and J ends were trimmed by 6 bases and 3 bases, with 17 bases remaining between them. The CDR3 is 16 residues long.

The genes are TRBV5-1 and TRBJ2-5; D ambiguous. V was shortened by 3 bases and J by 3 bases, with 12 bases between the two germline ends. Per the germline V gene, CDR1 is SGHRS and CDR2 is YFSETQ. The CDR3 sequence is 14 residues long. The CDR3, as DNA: TGCGCCAGCAGCTACTTTACTCCCGAAGAGACCCAGTACTTC. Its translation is CASSYFTPEETQYF.

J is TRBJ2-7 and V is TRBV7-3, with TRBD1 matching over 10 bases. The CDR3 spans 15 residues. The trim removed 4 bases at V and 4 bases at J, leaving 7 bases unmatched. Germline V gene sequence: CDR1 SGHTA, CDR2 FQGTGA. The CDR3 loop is CASSSPDRGLYEQYF. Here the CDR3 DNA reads TGTGCCAGCAGCTCGCCAGACAGGGGGCTATACGAGCAGTACTTC.

CDR3 region: CASSVVGSGNTIYF. The CDR3 nucleotides are TGTGCCAGCAGTGTGGTTGGCTCTGGAAACACCATATATTTT. The V call is TRBV6-1, the J call TRBJ1-3; D is unclear. This CDR3 contains 14 residues. Trimming removed 4 bases from V and 0 bases from J, with 7 bases in between. CDR1 is MNHNS and CDR2 is SASEGT in the germline V gene.

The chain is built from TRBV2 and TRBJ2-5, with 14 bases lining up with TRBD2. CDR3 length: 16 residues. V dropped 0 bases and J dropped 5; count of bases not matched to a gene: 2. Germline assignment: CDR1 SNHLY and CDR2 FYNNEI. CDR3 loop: CASSEARLAGGETQYF. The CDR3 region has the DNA TGTGCCAGCAGTGAAGCACGACTAGCGGGAGGGGAGACCCAGTACTTC.

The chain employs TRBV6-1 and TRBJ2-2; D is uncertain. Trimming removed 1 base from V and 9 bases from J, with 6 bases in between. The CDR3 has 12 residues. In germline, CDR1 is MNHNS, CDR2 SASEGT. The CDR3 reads CASSEVIRELFF. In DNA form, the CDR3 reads TGTGCCAGCAGTGAAGTCATCAGGGAGCTGTTTTTT.

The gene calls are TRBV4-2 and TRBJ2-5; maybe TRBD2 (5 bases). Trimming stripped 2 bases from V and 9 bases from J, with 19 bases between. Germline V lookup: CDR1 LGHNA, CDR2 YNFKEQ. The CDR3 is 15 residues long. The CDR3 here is CASSQSSLTPGAQYF. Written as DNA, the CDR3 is TGTGCCAGCAGCCAATCTAGCCTGACTCCGGGTGCCCAGTACTTC.

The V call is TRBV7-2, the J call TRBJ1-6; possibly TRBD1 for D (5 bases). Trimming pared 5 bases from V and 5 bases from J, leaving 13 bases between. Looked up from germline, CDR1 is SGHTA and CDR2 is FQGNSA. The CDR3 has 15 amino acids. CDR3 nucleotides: TGTGCCAGCAGCCTTCCGGGACTTAATAATTCACCCCTCCACTTT. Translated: CASSLPGLNNSPLHF.

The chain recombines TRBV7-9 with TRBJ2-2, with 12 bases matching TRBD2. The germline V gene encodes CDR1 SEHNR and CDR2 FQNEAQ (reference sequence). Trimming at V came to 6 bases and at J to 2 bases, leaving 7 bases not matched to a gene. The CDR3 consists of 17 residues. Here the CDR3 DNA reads TGTGCCAGCAGGCAGGGACTAGCGGGCCCAAACACCGGGGAGCTGTTTTTT. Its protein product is CASRQGLAGPNTGELFF.

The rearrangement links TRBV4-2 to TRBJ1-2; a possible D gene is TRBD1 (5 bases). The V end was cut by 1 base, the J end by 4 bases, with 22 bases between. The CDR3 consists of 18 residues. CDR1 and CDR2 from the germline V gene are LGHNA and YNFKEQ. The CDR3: CASSQGGSGRRRGYGYTF. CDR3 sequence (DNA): TGTGCCAGCAGCCAAGGTGGATCGGGGCGCCGACGGGGCTATGGCTACACCTTC.

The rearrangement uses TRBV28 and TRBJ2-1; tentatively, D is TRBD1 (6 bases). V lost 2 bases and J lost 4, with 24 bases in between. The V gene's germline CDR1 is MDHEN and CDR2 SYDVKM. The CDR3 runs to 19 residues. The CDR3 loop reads CASSLKVGQTEIDYNEQFF. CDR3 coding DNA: TGTGCCAGCAGTTTAAAGGTAGGACAGACAGAAATCGATTACAATGAGCAGTTCTTC. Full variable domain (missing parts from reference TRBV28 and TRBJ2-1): DVKVTQSSRYLVKRTGEKVFLECVQDMDHENMFWYRQDPGLGLRLIYFSYDVKMKEKGDIPEGYSVSREKKERFSLILESASTNQTSMYLCASSLKVGQTEIDYNEQFFGPGTRLTVL.